This T cell receptor (beta chain) was captured in a study of T cell responses to AZD1222 COVID-19 vaccine. The method was immunoSEQ multiplex PCR; TCRdb's version includes in-frame clones alone and lacks a portion of them. The data contain some 100,000 clones, approximately 90% of them seen just once; the ten biggest clones take up 7.1%. Germline values: CDR1 MNHEY, CDR2 SMNVEV (reference sequence). The CDR3 is 15 residues long. Trimming removed 8 bases from V and 2 bases from J; junction bases left unmatched: 9. This TCR was recovered from an adult who received the AZD1222 COVID-19 vaccine. This chain joins TRBV27 and TRBJ2-7; 10 bases are a match to TRBD1. The sequences come from peripheral blood, collected 28 days after the second AZD1222 dose. The CDR3 sequence is CASGRAGTGAYEQYF. DNA for the CDR3: TGTGCCAGCGGGCGAGCCGGGACAGGGGCCTACGAGCAGTACTTC.